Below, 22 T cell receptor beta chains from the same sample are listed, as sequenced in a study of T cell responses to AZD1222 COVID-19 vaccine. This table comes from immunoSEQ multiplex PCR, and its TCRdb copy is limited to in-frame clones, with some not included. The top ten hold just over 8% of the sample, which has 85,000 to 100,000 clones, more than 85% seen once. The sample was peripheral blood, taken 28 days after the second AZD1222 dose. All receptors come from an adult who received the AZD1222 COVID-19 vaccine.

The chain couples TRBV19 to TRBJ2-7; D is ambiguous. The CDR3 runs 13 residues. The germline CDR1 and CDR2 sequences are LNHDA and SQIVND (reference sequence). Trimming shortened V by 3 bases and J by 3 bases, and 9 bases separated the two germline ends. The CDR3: CASSIGVDYEQYF. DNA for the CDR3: TGTGCCAGTAGTATTGGGGTCGACTACGAGCAGTACTTC.

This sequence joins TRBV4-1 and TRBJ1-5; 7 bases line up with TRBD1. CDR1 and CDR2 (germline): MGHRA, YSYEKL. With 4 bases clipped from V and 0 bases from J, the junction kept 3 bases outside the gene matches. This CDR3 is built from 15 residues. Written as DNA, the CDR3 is TGCGCCAGCAGCCCGACAGGGAGTAGCAATCAGCCCCAGCATTTT. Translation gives CASSPTGSSNQPQHF.

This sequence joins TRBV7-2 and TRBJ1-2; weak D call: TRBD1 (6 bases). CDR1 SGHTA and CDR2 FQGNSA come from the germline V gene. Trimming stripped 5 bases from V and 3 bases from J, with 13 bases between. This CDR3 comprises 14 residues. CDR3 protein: CASSLGGLDYGYTF. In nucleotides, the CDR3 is TGTGCCAGCAGCCTCGGGGGGCTCGACTATGGCTACACCTTC.

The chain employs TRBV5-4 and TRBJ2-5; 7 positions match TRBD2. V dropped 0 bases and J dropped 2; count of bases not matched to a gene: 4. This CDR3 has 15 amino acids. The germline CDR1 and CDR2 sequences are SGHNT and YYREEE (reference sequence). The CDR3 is CASSLAGGLQETQYF. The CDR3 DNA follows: TGTGCCAGCAGCTTGGCGGGAGGTTTACAAGAGACCCAGTACTTC.

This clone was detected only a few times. The CDR3 sequence is CASTPGRPNSPLHF. CDR3 coding DNA: TGCGCCAGCACACCGGGACGCCCTAATTCACCCCTCCACTTT. J is TRBJ1-6 and V is TRBV5-1, with TRBD1 as a possible D gene (5 bases). CDR3 length equals 14 residues. The V end was cut by 6 bases, the J end by 6 bases, with 13 bases between. Per germline, CDR1 SGHRS and CDR2 YFSETQ. Complete variable domain (other parts from reference TRBV5-1 and TRBJ1-6): KAGVTQTPRYLIKTRGQQVTLSCSPISGHRSVSWYQQTPGQGLQFLFEYFSETQRNKGNFPGRFSGRQFSNSRSEMNVSTLELGDSALYLCASTPGRPNSPLHFGNGTRLTVT.

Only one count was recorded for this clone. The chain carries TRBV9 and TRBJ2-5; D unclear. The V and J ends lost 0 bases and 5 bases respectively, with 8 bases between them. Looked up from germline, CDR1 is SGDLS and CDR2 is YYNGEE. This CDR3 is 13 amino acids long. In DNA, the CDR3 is TGTGCCAGCAGCGTAGGTGGTTGGGAGACCCAGTACTTC. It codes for CASSVGGWETQYF.

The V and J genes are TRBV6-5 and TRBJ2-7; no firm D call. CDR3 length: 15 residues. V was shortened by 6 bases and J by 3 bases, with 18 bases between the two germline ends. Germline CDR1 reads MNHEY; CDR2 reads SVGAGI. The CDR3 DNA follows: TGTGCCAGCAGAGTTAGCCGAGACCAAGGCTACGAGCAGTACTTC. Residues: CASRVSRDQGYEQYF.

Here the CDR3 reads CSARRGNTIYF. The CDR3 DNA follows: TGCAGTGCTCGGAGGGGAAACACCATATATTTT. The chain uses TRBV20-1 and TRBJ1-3; D call uncertain. Trimming pared 5 bases from V and 4 bases from J, leaving 6 bases between. Germline lookup yields CDR1 DFQATT and CDR2 SNEGSKA (reference sequence). The CDR3 runs to 11 residues.

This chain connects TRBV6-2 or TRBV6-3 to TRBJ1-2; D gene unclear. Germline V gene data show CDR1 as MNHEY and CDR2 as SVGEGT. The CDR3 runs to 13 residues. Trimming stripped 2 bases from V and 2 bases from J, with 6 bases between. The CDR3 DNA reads TGTGCCAGCAGTTACACGGCGAACTATGGCTACACCTTC. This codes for CASSYTANYGYTF.

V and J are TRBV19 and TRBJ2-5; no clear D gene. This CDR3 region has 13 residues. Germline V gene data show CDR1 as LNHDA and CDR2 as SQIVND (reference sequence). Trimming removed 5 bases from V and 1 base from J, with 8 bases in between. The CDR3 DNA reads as TGTGCCAGTAGTTTGGGTTTCCAAGAGACCCAGTACTTC. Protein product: CASSLGFQETQYF. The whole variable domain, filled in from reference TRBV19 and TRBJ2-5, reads DGGITQSPKYLFRKEGQNVTLSCEQNLNHDAMYWYRQDPGQGLRLIYYSQIVNDFQKGDIAEGYSVSREKKESFPLTVTSAQKNPTAFYLCASSLGFQETQYFGPGTRLLVL.

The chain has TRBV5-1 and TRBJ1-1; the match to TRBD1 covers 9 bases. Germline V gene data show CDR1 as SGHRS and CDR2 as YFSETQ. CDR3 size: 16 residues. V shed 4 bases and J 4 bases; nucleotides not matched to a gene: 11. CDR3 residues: CASSTNRGRLGTEAFF. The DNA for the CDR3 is TGCGCCAGCAGCACCAACAGGGGGCGTCTTGGCACTGAAGCTTTCTTT. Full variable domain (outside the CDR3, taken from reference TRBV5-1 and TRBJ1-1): KAGVTQTPRYLIKTRGQQVTLSCSPISGHRSVSWYQQTPGQGLQFLFEYFSETQRNKGNFPGRFSGRQFSNSRSEMNVSTLELGDSALYLCASSTNRGRLGTEAFFGQGTRLTVV.

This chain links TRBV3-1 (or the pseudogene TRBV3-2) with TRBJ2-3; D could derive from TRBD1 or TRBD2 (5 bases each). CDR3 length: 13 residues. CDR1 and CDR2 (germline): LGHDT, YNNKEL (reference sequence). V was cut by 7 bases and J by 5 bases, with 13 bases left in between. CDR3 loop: CASTLRGRDTQYF. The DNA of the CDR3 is TGTGCCAGCACCCTACGGGGCAGAGATACGCAGTATTTT.

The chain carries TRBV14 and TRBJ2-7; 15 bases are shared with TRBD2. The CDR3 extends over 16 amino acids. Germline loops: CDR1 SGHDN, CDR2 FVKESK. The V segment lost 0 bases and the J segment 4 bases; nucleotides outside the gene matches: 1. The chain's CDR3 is CASSQEGTSGRYEQYF. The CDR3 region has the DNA TGTGCCAGCAGCCAAGAAGGGACTAGCGGGAGGTACGAGCAGTACTTC.

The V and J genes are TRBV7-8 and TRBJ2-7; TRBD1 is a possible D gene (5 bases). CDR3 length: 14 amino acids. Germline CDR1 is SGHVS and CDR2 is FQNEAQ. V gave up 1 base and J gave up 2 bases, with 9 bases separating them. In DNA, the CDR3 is TGTGCCAGCAGCTTAGATACAGGAACCTACGAGCAGTACTTC. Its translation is CASSLDTGTYEQYF.

This CDR3 is CASSGPGGAGLIEEKLFF. The CDR3 coding sequence is TGTGCCAGCAGCGGACCAGGGGGCGCCGGCTTAATAGAAGAAAAACTGTTTTTT. The rearrangement uses TRBV5-6 and TRBJ1-4, with 8 bases identical to TRBD1. Trimming took 4 bases from V and 8 from J; bases not matched to a gene: 19. This CDR3 is 18 amino acids long. The germline CDR1 and CDR2 sequences are SGHDT and YYEEEE.

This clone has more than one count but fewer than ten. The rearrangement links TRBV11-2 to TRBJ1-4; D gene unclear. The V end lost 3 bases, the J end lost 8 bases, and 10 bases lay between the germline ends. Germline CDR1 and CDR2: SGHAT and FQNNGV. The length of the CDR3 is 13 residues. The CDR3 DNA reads TGTGCCAGCAGCTTGCAGGAGCGGGAAAAACTGTTTTTT. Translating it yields CASSLQEREKLFF.

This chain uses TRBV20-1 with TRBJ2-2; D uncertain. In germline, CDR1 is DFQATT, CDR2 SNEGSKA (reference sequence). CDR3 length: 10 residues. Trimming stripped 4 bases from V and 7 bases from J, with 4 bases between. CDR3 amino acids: CSAKGGELFF. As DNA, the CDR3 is TGCAGTGCTAAGGGCGGGGAGCTGTTTTTT.

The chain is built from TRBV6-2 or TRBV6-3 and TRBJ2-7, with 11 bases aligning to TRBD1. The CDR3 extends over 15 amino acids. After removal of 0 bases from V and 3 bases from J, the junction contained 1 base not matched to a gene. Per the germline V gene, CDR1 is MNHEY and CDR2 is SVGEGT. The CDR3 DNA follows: TGTGCCAGCAGTTACTCCGGGACAGGGGGCTACGAGCAGTACTTC. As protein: CASSYSGTGGYEQYF.

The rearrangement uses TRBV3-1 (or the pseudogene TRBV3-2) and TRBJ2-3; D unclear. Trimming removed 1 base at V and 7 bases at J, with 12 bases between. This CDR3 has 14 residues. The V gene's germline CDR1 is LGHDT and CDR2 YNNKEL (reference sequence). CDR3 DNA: TGTGCCAGCAGCCAAGGGCCGTGGGAAAATACGCAGTATTTT. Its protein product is CASSQGPWENTQYF.

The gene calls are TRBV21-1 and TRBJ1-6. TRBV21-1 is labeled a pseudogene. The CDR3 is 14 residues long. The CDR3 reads CASSNGTVNSPLHF. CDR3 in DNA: TGTGCCAGCAGCAACGGGACGGTGAATTCACCCCTCCACTTT.

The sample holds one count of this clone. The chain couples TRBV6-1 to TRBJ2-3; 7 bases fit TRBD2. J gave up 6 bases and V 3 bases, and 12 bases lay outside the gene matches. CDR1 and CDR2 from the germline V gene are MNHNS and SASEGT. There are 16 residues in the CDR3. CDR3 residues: CASSDAAGPPGDTQYF. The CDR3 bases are TGTGCCAGCAGTGATGCAGCGGGACCGCCCGGCGATACGCAGTATTTT.

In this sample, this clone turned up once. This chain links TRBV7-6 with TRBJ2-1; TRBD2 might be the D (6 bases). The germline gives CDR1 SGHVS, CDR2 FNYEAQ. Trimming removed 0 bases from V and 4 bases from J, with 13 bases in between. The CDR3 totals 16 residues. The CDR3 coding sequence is TGTGCCAGCAGCTTAGCCGGGACTCGCCTTTACAATGAGCAGTTCTTC. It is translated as CASSLAGTRLYNEQFF.